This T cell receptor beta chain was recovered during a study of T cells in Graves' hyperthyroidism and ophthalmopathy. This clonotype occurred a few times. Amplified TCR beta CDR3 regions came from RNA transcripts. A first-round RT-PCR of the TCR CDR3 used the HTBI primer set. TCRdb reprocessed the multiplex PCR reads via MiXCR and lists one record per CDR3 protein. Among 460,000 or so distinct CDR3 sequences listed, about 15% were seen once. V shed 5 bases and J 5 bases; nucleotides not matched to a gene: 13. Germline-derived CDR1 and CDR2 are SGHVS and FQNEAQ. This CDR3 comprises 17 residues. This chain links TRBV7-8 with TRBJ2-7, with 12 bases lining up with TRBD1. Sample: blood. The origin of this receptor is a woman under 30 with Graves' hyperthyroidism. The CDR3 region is CASSLSAGTGGFHEQYF. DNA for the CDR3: TGTGCCAGCAGCCTATCTGCCGGGACAGGGGGCTTCCACGAGCAGTACTTC.